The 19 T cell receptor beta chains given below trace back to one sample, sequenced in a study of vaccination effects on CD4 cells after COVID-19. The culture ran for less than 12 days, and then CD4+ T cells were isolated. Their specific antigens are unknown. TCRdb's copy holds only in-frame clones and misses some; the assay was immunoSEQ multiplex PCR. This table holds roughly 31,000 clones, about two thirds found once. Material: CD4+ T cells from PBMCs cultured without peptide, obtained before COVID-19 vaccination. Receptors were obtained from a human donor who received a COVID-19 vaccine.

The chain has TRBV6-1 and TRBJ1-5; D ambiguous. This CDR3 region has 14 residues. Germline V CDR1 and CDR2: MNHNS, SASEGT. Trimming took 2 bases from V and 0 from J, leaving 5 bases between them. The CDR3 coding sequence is TGTGCCAGCAGTGAACGTCCTAGCAATCAGCCCCAGCATTTT. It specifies CASSERPSNQPQHF.

The CDR3 sequence: CAIRDSTGQPQHF. The CDR3 DNA follows: TGTGCCATCAGGGACAGTACGGGGCAGCCCCAGCATTTT. The chain is built from TRBV10-3 and TRBJ1-5; a possible D gene is TRBD1 (6 bases). The length of the CDR3 is 13 residues. Trimming removed 6 bases at V and 7 bases at J, with 13 bases between. Per the germline V gene, CDR1 is ENHRY and CDR2 is SYGVKD.

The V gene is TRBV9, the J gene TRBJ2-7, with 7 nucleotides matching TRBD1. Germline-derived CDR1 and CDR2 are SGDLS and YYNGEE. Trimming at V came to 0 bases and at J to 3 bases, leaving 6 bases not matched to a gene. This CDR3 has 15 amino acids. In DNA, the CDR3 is TGTGCCAGCAGCGTAGCTACAGGGACAGTCTACGAGCAGTACTTC. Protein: CASSVATGTVYEQYF.

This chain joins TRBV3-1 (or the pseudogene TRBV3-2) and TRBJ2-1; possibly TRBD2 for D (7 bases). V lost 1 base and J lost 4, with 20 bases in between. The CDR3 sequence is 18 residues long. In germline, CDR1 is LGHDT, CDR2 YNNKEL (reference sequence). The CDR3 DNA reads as TGTGCCAGCAGCCAAGGGAGCCTAGGGGGGGGCTTATACAATGAGCAGTTCTTC. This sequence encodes CASSQGSLGGGLYNEQFF.

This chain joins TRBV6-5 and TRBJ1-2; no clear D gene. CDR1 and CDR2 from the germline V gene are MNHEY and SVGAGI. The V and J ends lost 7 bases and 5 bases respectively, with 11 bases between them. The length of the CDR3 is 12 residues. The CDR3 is CASTRGVYGYTF. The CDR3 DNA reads TGTGCCAGCACTCGCGGAGTATATGGCTACACCTTC.

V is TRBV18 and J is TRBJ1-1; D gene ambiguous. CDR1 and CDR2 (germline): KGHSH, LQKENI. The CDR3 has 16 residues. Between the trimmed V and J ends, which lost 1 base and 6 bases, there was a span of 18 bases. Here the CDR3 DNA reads TGTGCCAGCTCACCACTAGAAGAAAGGGTCGGCGCTGAAGCTTTCTTT. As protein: CASSPLEERVGAEAFF.

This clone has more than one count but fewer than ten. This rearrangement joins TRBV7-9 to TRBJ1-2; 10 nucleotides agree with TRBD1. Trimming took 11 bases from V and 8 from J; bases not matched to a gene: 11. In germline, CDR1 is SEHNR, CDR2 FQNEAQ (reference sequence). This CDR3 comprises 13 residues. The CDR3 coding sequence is TGTGCCGCAAGCCGGGACAGGGGCTTAGGCTACACCTTC. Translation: CAASRDRGLGYTF.

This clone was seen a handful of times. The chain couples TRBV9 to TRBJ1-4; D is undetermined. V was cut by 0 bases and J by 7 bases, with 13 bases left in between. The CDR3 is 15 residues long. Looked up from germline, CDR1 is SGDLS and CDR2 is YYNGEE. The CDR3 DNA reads TGTGCCAGCAGCGTAGGAACACTAAGTTCTGAAAAACTGTTTTTT. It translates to CASSVGTLSSEKLFF.

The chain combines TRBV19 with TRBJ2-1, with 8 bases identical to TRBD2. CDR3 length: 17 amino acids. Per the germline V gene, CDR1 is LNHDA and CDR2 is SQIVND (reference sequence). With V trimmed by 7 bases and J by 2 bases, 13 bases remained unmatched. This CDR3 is CASKKEASGWAYNEQFF. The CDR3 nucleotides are TGTGCCAGTAAGAAGGAGGCTAGCGGGTGGGCCTACAATGAGCAGTTCTTC.

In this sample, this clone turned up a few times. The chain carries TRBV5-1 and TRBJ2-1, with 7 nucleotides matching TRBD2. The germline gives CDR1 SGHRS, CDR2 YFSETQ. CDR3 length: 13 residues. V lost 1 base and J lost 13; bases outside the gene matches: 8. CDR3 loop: CASSLKGGRGQFF. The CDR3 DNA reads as TGCGCCAGCAGCTTGAAGGGAGGGAGGGGACAGTTCTTC.

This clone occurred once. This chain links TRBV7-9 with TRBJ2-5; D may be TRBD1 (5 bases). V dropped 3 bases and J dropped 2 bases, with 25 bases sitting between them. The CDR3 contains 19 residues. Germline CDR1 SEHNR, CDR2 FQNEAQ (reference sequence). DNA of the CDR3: TGTGCCAGCAGCTTCGGCCAAACTCAAGGGGTTACATTTCAAGAGACCCAGTACTTC. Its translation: CASSFGQTQGVTFQETQYF. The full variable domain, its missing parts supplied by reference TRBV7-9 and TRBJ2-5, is DTGVSQNPRHKITKRGQNVTFRCDPISEHNRLYWYRQTLGQGPEFLTYFQNEAQLEKSRLLSDRFSAERPKGSFSTLEIQRTEQGDSAMYLCASSFGQTQGVTFQETQYFGPGTRLLVL.

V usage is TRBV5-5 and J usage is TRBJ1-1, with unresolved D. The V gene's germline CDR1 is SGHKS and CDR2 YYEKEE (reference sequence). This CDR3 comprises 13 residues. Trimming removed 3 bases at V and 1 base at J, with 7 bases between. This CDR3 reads CASSWNRNTEAFF. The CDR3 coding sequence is TGTGCCAGCAGCTGGAACAGGAACACTGAAGCTTTCTTT.

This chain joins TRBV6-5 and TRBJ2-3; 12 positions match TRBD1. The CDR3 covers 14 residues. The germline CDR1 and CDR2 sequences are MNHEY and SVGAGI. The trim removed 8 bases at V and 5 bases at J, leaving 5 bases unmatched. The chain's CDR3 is CASGGQGARDTQYF. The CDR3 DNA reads TGTGCCAGCGGGGGACAGGGGGCGCGAGATACGCAGTATTTT.

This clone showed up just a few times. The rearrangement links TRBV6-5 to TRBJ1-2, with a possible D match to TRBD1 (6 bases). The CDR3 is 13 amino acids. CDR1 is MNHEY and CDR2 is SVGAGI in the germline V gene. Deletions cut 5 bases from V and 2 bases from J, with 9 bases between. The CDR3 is CASSLTGNYGYTF. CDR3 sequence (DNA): TGTGCCAGCAGTCTCACAGGGAACTATGGCTACACCTTC.

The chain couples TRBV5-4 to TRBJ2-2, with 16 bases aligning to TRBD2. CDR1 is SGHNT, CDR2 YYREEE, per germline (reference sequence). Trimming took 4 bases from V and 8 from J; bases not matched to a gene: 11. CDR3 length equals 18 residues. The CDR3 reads CASSGPGLAGGPPGELFF. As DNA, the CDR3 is TGTGCCAGCAGCGGACCGGGACTAGCGGGAGGGCCGCCTGGGGAGCTGTTTTTT.

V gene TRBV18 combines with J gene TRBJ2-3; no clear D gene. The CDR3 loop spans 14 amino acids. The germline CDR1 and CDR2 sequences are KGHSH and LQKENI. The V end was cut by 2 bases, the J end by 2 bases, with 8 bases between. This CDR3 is CASSPTSYTDTQYF. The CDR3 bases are TGTGCCAGCTCACCAACGAGTTACACAGATACGCAGTATTTT.

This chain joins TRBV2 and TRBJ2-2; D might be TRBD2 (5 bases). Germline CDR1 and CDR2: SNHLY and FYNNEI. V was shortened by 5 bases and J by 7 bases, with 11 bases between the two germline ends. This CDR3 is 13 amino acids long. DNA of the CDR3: TGTGCCAGCAGTCCACTAGAAAGCGGGGAGCTGTTTTTT. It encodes CASSPLESGELFF.

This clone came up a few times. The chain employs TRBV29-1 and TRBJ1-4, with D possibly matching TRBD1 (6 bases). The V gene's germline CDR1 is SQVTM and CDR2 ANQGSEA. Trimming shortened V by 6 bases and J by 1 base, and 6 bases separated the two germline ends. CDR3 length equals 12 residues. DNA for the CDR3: TGCAGCGTGGGACAAACTAATGAAAAACTGTTTTTT. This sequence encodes CSVGQTNEKLFF.

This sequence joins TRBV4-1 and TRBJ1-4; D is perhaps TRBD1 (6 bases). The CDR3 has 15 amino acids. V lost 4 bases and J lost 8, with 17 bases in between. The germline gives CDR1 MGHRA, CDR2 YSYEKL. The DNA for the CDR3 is TGCGCCAGCAGCCCACAAGCGGGGGCAGGCGAAAAACTGTTTTTT. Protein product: CASSPQAGAGEKLFF.